This T cell receptor beta chain appears in the sequencing data of a study of T cell responses to AZD1222 COVID-19 vaccine. Study-level findings and limits: The sample set comprised mostly white British donors with more females, and clonal diversity was possibly underestimated.

As regards this clone: Its target is unknown.

The CDR3 consists of 15 residues. V lost 1 base to trimming and J lost 8 bases; unmatched junction nucleotides: 8. Germline lookup yields CDR1 SGHTA and CDR2 FQGNSA. Sequencing was performed with immunoSEQ multiplex PCR; in TCRdb, only in-frame clones are kept and a portion is missing. The sample has some 100,000 clones; roughly 91% are singletons. V is TRBV7-2 and J is TRBJ1-1; 9 positions agree with TRBD1. This clonotype was obtained from an adult who received the AZD1222 COVID-19 vaccine. This material consisted of peripheral blood, taken 28 days after the second AZD1222 dose. The DNA of the CDR3 is TGTGCCAGCAGCTTAGGACCTGGGACAGGGAGCGAAGCTTTCTTT. Amino acid sequence: CASSLGPGTGSEAFF.